Each of the 32 T cell receptor beta chains below was sequenced from the same sample in a study of cytomegalovirus exposure and HLA in healthy donors. The PCR employed 60 Vbeta primers together with 13 Jbeta primers. The assay was immunoSEQ multiplex PCR, and TCRdb's table has in-frame clones only and misses some. The repertoire consists of tens of thousands of clones, with roughly 80% occurring once and the leading ten covering roughly 1.3%. The sequenced sample was PBMCs. Receptor source: a male donor in good health and CMV-seronegative.

The chain combines TRBV11-2 with TRBJ2-3; D is possibly TRBD2 (6 bases). The V and J ends lost 4 bases and 2 bases respectively, with 13 bases between them. There are 15 residues in the CDR3. Looked up from germline, CDR1 is SGHAT and CDR2 is FQNNGV. The CDR3 loop is CASSSPGLPTDTQYF. The CDR3 nucleotides are TGTGCCAGCAGCTCTCCGGGACTTCCCACAGATACGCAGTATTTT.

The gene calls are TRBV7-3 and TRBJ1-2; D is ambiguous. The CDR3 runs 13 residues. Trimming cost V 5 bases and J 4 bases, with 11 bases left between them. CDR1 is SGHTA, CDR2 FQGTGA, per germline. CDR3 amino acids: CASSIGLRYGYTF. For the CDR3, the DNA is TGTGCCAGCAGCATAGGACTGCGCTATGGCTACACCTTC.

This clone was recorded a few times. The chain employs TRBV10-3 and TRBJ1-2, with TRBD1 matching over 9 bases. The CDR3 is 16 amino acids. V lost 0 bases and J lost 2; bases outside the gene matches: 4. Germline CDR1 reads ENHRY; CDR2 reads SYGVKD. The CDR3 sequence is CAISESSGQGNYGYTF. The CDR3 region has the DNA TGTGCCATCAGTGAGTCATCAGGACAGGGGAACTATGGCTACACCTTC.

The chain links TRBV18 to TRBJ2-7, with 9 bases matching TRBD1. CDR3 length: 15 amino acids. J lost 4 bases, V lost 3 bases, and 7 bases had no gene match. Germline V gene data show CDR1 as KGHSH and CDR2 as LQKENI. Here the CDR3 reads CASSPSWTGDYEQYF. The CDR3 DNA reads as TGTGCCAGCTCACCGTCTTGGACAGGGGATTACGAGCAGTACTTC.

The gene calls are TRBV28 and TRBJ2-5; 9 bases are shared with TRBD1. The J segment lost 3 bases and the V segment lost 6 bases, leaving 8 bases of the junction unmatched. Germline assignment: CDR1 MDHEN and CDR2 SYDVKM. The length of the CDR3 is 15 residues. CDR3: CASRRGGQGKETQYF. CDR3 in DNA: TGTGCCAGCAGGCGGGGCGGACAGGGGAAAGAGACCCAGTACTTC.

This chain uses TRBV9 with TRBJ1-1; a possible D gene is TRBD1 (5 bases). CDR1 and CDR2 from the germline V gene are SGDLS and YYNGEE. There are 17 residues in the CDR3. Trimming stripped 3 bases from V and 3 bases from J, with 21 bases between. The CDR3 region is CASSARDLLNRDTEAFF. CDR3 coding DNA: TGTGCCAGCAGCGCCCGGGACTTACTTAATCGGGACACTGAAGCTTTCTTT.

The V and J genes are TRBV28 and TRBJ1-4; possibly TRBD1 for D (5 bases). V lost 4 bases, J lost 7 bases, and 16 bases lay in between. There are 15 residues in the CDR3. The germline gives CDR1 MDHEN, CDR2 SYDVKM. The CDR3 DNA follows: TGTGCCAGCAGTTCCGCACCAGGGATTAGTGAAAAACTGTTTTTT. Translating gives CASSSAPGISEKLFF.

V is TRBV5-6 and J is TRBJ1-1, with D uncertain. Deletions cut 2 bases from V and 0 bases from J, with 17 bases between. The germline V gene has CDR1 SGHDT and CDR2 YYEEEE. The CDR3 is 17 residues long. The CDR3: CASSLRAREGMNTEAFF. Here the CDR3 DNA reads TGTGCCAGCAGCTTACGGGCCCGGGAGGGTATGAACACTGAAGCTTTCTTT. Supplemented by reference TRBV5-6 and TRBJ1-1, the full variable domain reads DAGVTQSPTHLIKTRGQQVTLRCSPKSGHDTVSWYQQALGQGPQFIFQYYEEEERQRGNFPDRFSGHQFPNYSSELNVNALLLGDSALYLCASSLRAREGMNTEAFFGQGTRLTVV.

This chain joins TRBV7-6 and TRBJ2-7; D uncertain. The germline gives CDR1 SGHVS, CDR2 FNYEAQ. V dropped 5 bases and J dropped 7 bases, with 18 bases sitting between them. This CDR3 has 14 amino acids. CDR3 protein: CASSPTSARLEQYF. The CDR3 nucleotides read TGTGCCAGCAGCCCGACGTCTGCCAGACTTGAGCAGTACTTC.

The chain is built from TRBV7-2 and TRBJ1-3; possibly TRBD1 for D (5 bases). Per the germline V gene, CDR1 is SGHTA and CDR2 is FQGNSA. The CDR3 runs to 14 residues. Deletions cut 6 bases from V and 4 bases from J, with 13 bases between. The CDR3 protein is CASRSPGSGNTIYF. For the CDR3, the DNA is TGTGCCAGCAGATCCCCAGGGTCCGGAAACACCATATATTTT.

The rearrangement uses TRBV5-4 and TRBJ2-7; possible D gene TRBD2, 5 bases. Trimming removed 1 base from V and 0 bases from J, with 8 bases in between. The CDR3 spans 14 residues. Per the germline V gene, CDR1 is SGHNT and CDR2 is YYREEE (reference sequence). CDR3 sequence (DNA): TGTGCCAGCAGCTTGTCGGGAATCTCCTACGAGCAGTACTTC. It yields the protein CASSLSGISYEQYF.

The J gene is TRBJ1-4, the V gene TRBV18; D may be TRBD1 (5 bases). The CDR3 has 15 residues. CDR1 KGHSH and CDR2 LQKENI come from the germline V gene. V lost 5 bases to trimming and J lost 3 bases, with 13 bases between them. The CDR3 loop reads CASSRTRTANEKLFF. The CDR3 nucleotides read TGTGCCAGCTCAAGGACACGGACCGCTAATGAAAAACTGTTTTTT.

The J gene is TRBJ2-7, the V gene TRBV15; 7 bases agree with TRBD2. The ends lost 6 bases at V and 3 bases at J; junction bases unmatched: 11. CDR1 and CDR2 from the germline V gene are LNHNV and YYDKDF (reference sequence). CDR3 length: 15 amino acids. CDR3 protein: CATSPFRGSSYEQYF. Written as DNA, the CDR3 is TGTGCCACCAGTCCCTTTCGCGGGAGTAGCTACGAGCAGTACTTC.

This clone was detected only a few times. This chain connects TRBV10-3 to TRBJ2-5; D ambiguous. The CDR3 consists of 13 residues. Germline CDR1 ENHRY, CDR2 SYGVKD. V lost 2 bases to trimming and J lost 5 bases, with 9 bases between them. The CDR3 DNA sequence: TGTGCCATCAGTGAGAGCAAATTTGAGACCCAGTACTTC. It specifies CAISESKFETQYF.

V and J are TRBV4-3 and TRBJ1-1, with D perhaps TRBD1 (5 bases). CDR1 is LGHNA, CDR2 YSLEER, per germline. The V and J ends lost 1 base and 2 bases respectively, with 14 bases between them. The CDR3 is made up of 16 amino acids. CDR3 sequence: CASSQAEGLINTEAFF. CDR3 DNA: TGCGCCAGCAGCCAAGCGGAGGGACTGATAAACACTGAAGCTTTCTTT.

In its sample, this clone was seen a few times. The rearrangement links TRBV18 to TRBJ1-2; 7 bases align to TRBD1. The germline CDR1 and CDR2 sequences are KGHSH and LQKENI. The CDR3 length is 14 residues. The trim removed 3 bases at V and 4 bases at J, leaving 5 bases unmatched. In DNA form, the CDR3 reads TGTGCCAGCTCACCGGACAGGACCCTCTATGGCTACACCTTC. Its translation is CASSPDRTLYGYTF. The full variable domain, completed using reference TRBV18 and TRBJ1-2, is NAGVMQNPRHLVRRRGQEARLRCSPMKGHSHVYWYRQLPEEGLKFMVYLQKENIIDESGMPKERFSAEFPKEGPSILRIQQVVRGDSAAYFCASSPDRTLYGYTFGSGTRLTVV.

The chain has TRBV28 and TRBJ1-1; D ambiguous. Trimming removed 6 bases at V and 1 base at J, with 15 bases between. Germline V gives CDR1 MDHEN, CDR2 SYDVKM. The CDR3 extends over 15 amino acids. In DNA, the CDR3 is TGTGCCAGCAGCCGCAACTCGGGAACGAACACTGAAGCTTTCTTT. The encoded protein is CASSRNSGTNTEAFF.

The chain uses TRBV28 and TRBJ1-1; unclear D gene. This CDR3 has 11 residues. Germline V gene lookup returns CDR1 MDHEN and CDR2 SYDVKM. V lost 2 bases and J lost 10, with 8 bases in between. CDR3 DNA sequence: TGTGCCAGCAGTTTAGCCGGGTTAGCTTTCTTT. Amino acid sequence: CASSLAGLAFF.

This chain uses TRBV6-5 with TRBJ1-4; D is unresolved. Germline V CDR1 and CDR2: MNHEY, SVGAGI. The CDR3 covers 15 residues. V was cut by 0 bases and J by 6 bases, with 11 bases left in between. Written as DNA, the CDR3 is TGTGCCAGCAGTTACTCGACATCGGCAGATGAAAAACTGTTTTTT. Translated, it gives CASSYSTSADEKLFF.

The J gene is TRBJ2-2, the V gene TRBV5-1; 9 bases fit TRBD2. This CDR3 has 16 residues. Trimming took 0 bases from V and 5 from J; bases not matched to a gene: 5. In germline, CDR1 is SGHRS, CDR2 YFSETQ. CDR3: CASSLAVSGSTGELFF. As DNA, the CDR3 is TGCGCCAGCAGCTTGGCCGTTAGCGGGAGTACCGGGGAGCTGTTTTTT. The variable domain in full, completed from reference TRBV5-1 and TRBJ2-2, reads KAGVTQTPRYLIKTRGQQVTLSCSPISGHRSVSWYQQTPGQGLQFLFEYFSETQRNKGNFPGRFSGRQFSNSRSEMNVSTLELGDSALYLCASSLAVSGSTGELFFGEGSRLTVL.

In this sample, this clone turned up once. CDR3 region: CASSWDSANTGELFF. The DNA for the CDR3 is TGTGCCAGCAGCTGGGACTCCGCGAACACCGGGGAGCTGTTTTTT. V usage is TRBV5-4 and J usage is TRBJ2-2; a weak D match, TRBD2 (6 bases). V was shortened by 3 bases and J by 0 bases, with 9 bases between the two germline ends. Germline-derived CDR1 and CDR2 are SGHNT and YYREEE (reference sequence). The CDR3 covers 15 residues.

The V call is TRBV6-6, the J call TRBJ1-3, with a tentative D call TRBD1 (5 bases). From germline, CDR1 is MNHNY and CDR2 SVGAGI (reference sequence). Trimming took 5 bases from V and 7 from J, leaving 21 bases between them. CDR3 length equals 16 residues. The CDR3 DNA is TGTGCCAGCAGTGGGGACGGGGGTGGAAGTCGGAACACCATATATTTT. This gives the protein CASSGDGGGSRNTIYF.

The V gene is TRBV19, the J gene TRBJ2-7; D possibly corresponds to TRBD2 (5 bases). The CDR3 covers 12 residues. The ends were cut back, 10 bases at V and 12 bases at J, with 22 bases in the middle. Per germline, CDR1 LNHDA and CDR2 SQIVND (reference sequence). The CDR3 spells CATRGSSGLWYF. The DNA of the CDR3 is TGTGCCACCCGCGGTTCGAGCGGTCTATGGTACTTC.

In this sample, this clone turned up a few times. The chain combines TRBV29-1 with TRBJ1-5; tentative D call: TRBD1 (6 bases). Germline loops: CDR1 SQVTM, CDR2 ANQGSEA. The CDR3 loop spans 15 amino acids. Trimming removed 7 bases from V and 6 bases from J, with 22 bases in between. The CDR3 coding sequence is TGCAGCGCAGGTTTCGGGGGGCGCGAGGGTCAGCCCCAGCATTTT. This encodes CSAGFGGREGQPQHF. Complete variable domain (other parts from reference TRBV29-1 and TRBJ1-5): SAVISQKPSRDICQRGTSLTIQCQVDSQVTMMFWYRQQPGQSLTLIATANQGSEATYESGFVIDKFPISRPNLTFSTLTVSNMSPEDSSIYLCSAGFGGREGQPQHFGDGTRLSIL.

The V and J genes are TRBV10-3 and TRBJ2-1; 8 bases are a match to TRBD2. This CDR3 has 14 residues. Trimming cost V 0 bases and J 9 bases; bases outside gene matches: 4. Germline CDR1 is ENHRY and CDR2 is SYGVKD. Written as DNA, the CDR3 is TGTGCCATCAGTGAGTCGAGGCGGGAGGTTGAGCAGTTCTTC. As protein: CAISESRREVEQFF.

The J gene is TRBJ1-1, the V gene TRBV7-9; TRBD1 might be the D (5 bases). Germline assignment: CDR1 SEHNR and CDR2 FQNEAQ (reference sequence). V dropped 1 base and J dropped 0 bases, with 9 bases sitting between them. CDR3 length: 15 amino acids. CDR3 coding DNA: TGTGCCAGCAGCTTAGGAGCAGGGATGAACACTGAAGCTTTCTTT. Its protein product is CASSLGAGMNTEAFF.

The V gene is TRBV11-3, the J gene TRBJ1-5; 11 bases fit TRBD1. V shed 0 bases, J shed 3 bases, and the junction held 7 bases outside the gene matches. Germline V gene sequence: CDR1 SGHNT, CDR2 YENEEA. The length of the CDR3 is 18 residues. This CDR3 is CASSLDPGQGVINQPQHF. The CDR3 DNA sequence: TGTGCCAGCAGCTTAGATCCGGGACAGGGGGTAATCAATCAGCCCCAGCATTTT.

V gene TRBV7-2 combines with J gene TRBJ2-7; 12 nucleotides line up with TRBD2. Germline V gives CDR1 SGHTA, CDR2 FQGNSA. Trimming took 2 bases from V and 4 from J; bases not matched to a gene: 12. The CDR3 is 18 residues long. CDR3 in amino acids: CASSLRGGRLAGAYEQYF. The CDR3 DNA reads TGTGCCAGCAGCTTAAGGGGGGGGAGACTAGCGGGAGCTTACGAGCAGTACTTC.

V and J are TRBV27 and TRBJ1-2; D gene unclear. Germline CDR1 MNHEY, CDR2 SMNVEV (reference sequence). V gave up 2 bases and J gave up 9 bases, with 19 bases separating them. This CDR3 contains 15 residues. The CDR3 sequence is CASSLGAIGGYSYTF. DNA for the CDR3: TGTGCCAGCAGTTTAGGCGCAATAGGAGGATATAGCTACACCTTC.

In regard to this clone: Other DNA sequences in this specimen translate into the identical CDR3. The V and J genes are TRBV4-3 and TRBJ2-7, with TRBD2 matching 7 bases. This CDR3 spans 14 amino acids. Germline trimming cut 1 base from V and 3 bases from J; bases unmatched to any gene: 3. The germline V gene encodes CDR1 LGHNA and CDR2 YSLEER. The CDR3 DNA follows: TGCGCCAGCAGCCAAGGGGAGGGACGCTACGAGCAGTACTTC. Translating gives CASSQGEGRYEQYF.

The rearrangement uses TRBV19 and TRBJ1-3; the D gene is possibly TRBD1 (6 bases). CDR1 is LNHDA, CDR2 SQIVND, per germline (reference sequence). V dropped 6 bases and J dropped 0 bases, with 15 bases sitting between them. The CDR3 contains 16 residues. This chain's CDR3 is CASSRTVFHSGNTIYF. The CDR3 bases are TGTGCCAGTAGCCGGACAGTTTTCCACTCTGGAAACACCATATATTTT. The whole variable domain, filled in from reference TRBV19 and TRBJ1-3, reads DGGITQSPKYLFRKEGQNVTLSCEQNLNHDAMYWYRQDPGQGLRLIYYSQIVNDFQKGDIAEGYSVSREKKESFPLTVTSAQKNPTAFYLCASSRTVFHSGNTIYFGEGSWLTVV.

This clone was detected once. The chain recombines TRBV28 with TRBJ1-5; 10 nucleotides line up with TRBD1. Germline-derived CDR1 and CDR2 are MDHEN and SYDVKM. Germline trimming cut 10 bases from V and 2 bases from J; bases unmatched to any gene: 17. The CDR3 is made up of 18 amino acids. CDR3 sequence reads: CATVSEGQGFFGNQPQHF. The CDR3 nucleotides read TGTGCCACCGTTTCTGAGGGACAGGGGTTTTTTGGCAATCAGCCCCAGCATTTT.